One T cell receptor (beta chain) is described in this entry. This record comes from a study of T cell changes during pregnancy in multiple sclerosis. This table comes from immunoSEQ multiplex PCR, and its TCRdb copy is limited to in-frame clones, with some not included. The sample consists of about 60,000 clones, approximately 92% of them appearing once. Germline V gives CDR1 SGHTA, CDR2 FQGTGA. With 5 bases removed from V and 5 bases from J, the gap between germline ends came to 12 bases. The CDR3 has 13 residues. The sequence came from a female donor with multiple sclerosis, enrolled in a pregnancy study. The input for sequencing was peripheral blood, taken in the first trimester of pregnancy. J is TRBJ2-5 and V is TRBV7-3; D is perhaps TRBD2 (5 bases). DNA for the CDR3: TGTGCCAGCAGCACTACTAGATTTGAGACCCAGTACTTC. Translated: CASSTTRFETQYF.